This note documents a single TCR beta chain sequence. Its antigen is currently unknown. This entry comes from a study of T cell responses to AZD1222 COVID-19 vaccine. This CDR3 comprises 15 residues. V lost 8 bases and J lost 5, with 19 bases in between. Germline assignment: CDR1 SEHNR and CDR2 FQNEAQ (reference sequence). Sequencing was performed with immunoSEQ multiplex PCR; in TCRdb, only in-frame clones are kept and a portion is missing. The data contain approximately 150,000 clones, 90% of them singletons. Whole-study results and caveats: Among the donors, most were white British and more were female, and clonal diversity was possibly underestimated. Samples come after the peak T cell response, not at day 14.

Source: peripheral blood, taken 28 days after the second AZD1222 dose. This chain uses TRBV7-9 with TRBJ1-5, with TRBD1 as a possible D gene (5 bases). The receptor comes from an adult who received the AZD1222 COVID-19 vaccine. The CDR3 spells CASSPGWGRDQPQHF. Written as DNA, the CDR3 is TGTGCCAGCTCCCCCGGCTGGGGCCGAGATCAGCCCCAGCATTTT.